The T cell receptor beta chain under discussion was sequenced for a study of T-cell memory formation after mild COVID-19. This CDR3 has 14 amino acids. Trimming pared 0 bases from V and 7 bases from J, leaving 10 bases between. Germline CDR1 reads SGHRS; CDR2 reads YFSETQ. Overall study findings and caveats: A second wave expanding day 15 to 37 was CD4+-biased; contracting clones were balanced. Pre-infection memory carried some responding clones, suggesting that cross-reactive memory joined.

This clonotype has only a few counts. Antigen: not known. 5'RACE primed from the constant segment yielded TCR alpha and TCR beta cDNA libraries bearing sample barcodes and UMIs. TCRdb used MiXCR to reprocess the 5' RACE reads, holding one entry per CDR3 protein. Seen here are around 200,000 distinct CDR3 sequences, 16% observed once, and the top ten hold 2% to 2.5%. Sequenced: PBMCs or a T cell subset sorted from them (not recorded which). This TCR came from an adult woman who had mild COVID-19 (a few samples of this study predate the infection). Cell type and time point are not known. The J gene is TRBJ2-2, the V gene TRBV5-1; D unresolved. The CDR3 bases are TGCGCCAGCAGCTTGGCAGCCCAGGTCGGGGAGCTGTTTTTT. Residues: CASSLAAQVGELFF.